Each of the 27 T cell receptor beta chains below was sequenced from the same sample in a study of blood T cell repertoires in COVID-19 (TCRdb year 2020). The library came from the immunoSEQ multiplex PCR assay. The clones in this table, taken by TCRdb from immuneACCESS, are in-frame only. Not every clone is retained; where verified, under half of the shortfall comes from an unresolved V gene, and the cause of the rest is unknown. A total of 210,000 or so clones appear in this sample, 70% to 90% of them only once. The ten most abundant clones make up about 4.3% of the sample. Sample: PBMCs or T cells enriched from blood (not recorded which). The receptors shown here come from a man aged 30 to 39 with acute COVID-19.

The V call is TRBV11-3, the J call TRBJ1-1; possible D gene TRBD1, 5 bases. This CDR3 region has 13 residues. Germline V gene data show CDR1 as SGHNT and CDR2 as YENEEA. The V and J ends lost 5 bases and 4 bases respectively, with 11 bases between them. The DNA for the CDR3 is TGTGCCAGCAGCCCGGGGGTTGGCACTGAAGCTTTCTTT. Amino acid sequence: CASSPGVGTEAFF.

A note on this clone: In the same sample, other DNA sequences code for this CDR3. The chain joins TRBV7-3 to TRBJ1-1; D possibly corresponds to TRBD1 (5 bases). Per germline, CDR1 SGHTA and CDR2 FQGTGA. The CDR3 runs to 13 residues. V lost 3 bases and J 5 bases, leaving 10 bases between the germline ends. CDR3 in DNA: TGTGCCAGCAGCTTGCTGCGGGGGACTGAAGCTTTCTTT. Its translation is CASSLLRGTEAFF.

V usage is TRBV24-1 and J usage is TRBJ1-2; a possible D gene is TRBD1 (6 bases). This CDR3 comprises 14 residues. V lost 7 bases to trimming and J lost 10 bases, with 21 bases between them. The V gene's germline CDR1 is KGHDR and CDR2 SFDVKD. The CDR3 loop is CATSARQGIQDYTF. For the CDR3, the DNA is TGTGCCACCAGCGCTAGGCAGGGGATCCAAGACTACACCTTC.

For this clone: An end of the junction does not agree with germline; a read error may underlie this. The chain uses TRBV24-1 and TRBJ2-3; TRBD1 might be the D (5 bases). The CDR3 loop spans 15 amino acids. Looked up from germline, CDR1 is KGHDR and CDR2 is SFDVKD. This CDR3 reads CATSGSSGPTGTQYF. CDR3 coding DNA: TGTGCCACCAGTGGTTCCTCCGGACCCACAGGTACGCAGTATTTT.

The chain carries TRBV6-1 and TRBJ1-3; no reliable D call. CDR3 length: 16 amino acids. V lost 2 bases and J lost 3, with 14 bases in between. Germline V CDR1 and CDR2: MNHNS, SASEGT. The DNA for the CDR3 is TGTGCCAGCAGTGAACTCAGCCTCGGGATTGGAAACACCATATATTTT. It codes for CASSELSLGIGNTIYF.

The rearrangement uses TRBV11-3 and TRBJ2-5; a possible D gene is TRBD1 (5 bases). Per germline, CDR1 SGHNT and CDR2 YENEEA. CDR3 size: 16 residues. Between the trimmed V and J ends, which lost 5 bases and 2 bases, there was a span of 18 bases. CDR3: CASSPGQGPSQETQYF. The CDR3 nucleotides are TGTGCCAGCAGCCCCGGTCAGGGCCCTTCTCAAGAGACCCAGTACTTC.

The chain employs TRBV3-1 (or the pseudogene TRBV3-2) and TRBJ1-1; D perhaps matches TRBD1 (5 bases). The length of the CDR3 is 14 residues. Germline values: CDR1 LGHDT, CDR2 YNNKEL (reference sequence). Trimming cost V 1 base and J 10 bases, with 16 bases left between them. CDR3 DNA sequence: TGTGCCAGCAGCCAAGTAGAAGGGGCAGGTCGAGCTTTCTTT. As protein: CASSQVEGAGRAFF.

The chain couples TRBV29-1 to TRBJ1-1; D unclear. Germline V gene data show CDR1 as SQVTM and CDR2 as ANQGSEA. V was shortened by 2 bases and J by 1 base, with 8 bases between the two germline ends. The CDR3 runs 13 residues. For the CDR3, the DNA is TGCAGCGTTGAAACGGGAGCGAACACTGAAGCTTTCTTT. Its translation is CSVETGANTEAFF.

V gene TRBV6-6 combines with J gene TRBJ1-6; 8 bases map to TRBD1. Germline-derived CDR1 and CDR2 are MNHNY and SVGAGI (reference sequence). V lost 5 bases and J lost 9; bases outside the gene matches: 12. The CDR3 runs to 16 residues. CDR3 amino acids: CASSILGQGFASPLHF. The CDR3 coding sequence is TGTGCCAGCAGTATTCTCGGACAGGGCTTCGCTTCACCCCTCCACTTT.

This chain joins TRBV29-1 and TRBJ1-1; 9 positions agree with TRBD1. J lost 4 bases, V lost 6 bases, and 6 bases had no gene match. CDR1 is SQVTM and CDR2 is ANQGSEA in the germline V gene. CDR3 length: 13 amino acids. For the CDR3, the DNA is TGCAGCGTGTACAGGGGGCTCGCCACTGAAGCTTTCTTT. Translated: CSVYRGLATEAFF.

V gene TRBV11-2 combines with J gene TRBJ1-1; TRBD1 matches at 7 bases. The CDR3 has 12 amino acids. With 3 bases clipped from V and 10 bases from J, the junction kept 5 bases outside the gene matches. The germline V gene has CDR1 SGHAT and CDR2 FQNNGV. The CDR3 loop reads CASSLEGAGAFF. The CDR3 DNA follows: TGTGCCAGCAGCTTGGAGGGGGCAGGAGCTTTCTTT.

V gene TRBV19 combines with J gene TRBJ1-3; the D is unclear. CDR1 and CDR2 from the germline V gene are LNHDA and SQIVND (reference sequence). CDR3 length: 14 residues. Trimming stripped 6 bases from V and 1 base from J, with 10 bases between. CDR3 nucleotide sequence: TGTGCCAGTAGCCGGAGGGCTTCTGGAAACACCATATATTTT. This encodes CASSRRASGNTIYF.

This chain joins TRBV5-1 and TRBJ1-3, with D maybe TRBD1 (6 bases). Trimming took off 4 bases at V and 0 bases at J, with 11 bases between the two ends. The germline V gene has CDR1 SGHRS and CDR2 YFSETQ. This CDR3 has 15 residues. The CDR3 nucleotides read TGCGCCAGCAGCCCATCACAGGGCTCTGGAAACACCATATATTTT. Its translation is CASSPSQGSGNTIYF.

The chain links TRBV10-3 to TRBJ1-1, with 10 bases identical to TRBD1. Germline lookup yields CDR1 ENHRY and CDR2 SYGVKD. CDR3 size: 13 residues. V lost 8 bases, J lost 2 bases, and 2 bases stayed unmatched. In nucleotides, the CDR3 is TGTGCCATCGGACAGGGGGACAACACTGAAGCTTTCTTT. Translating it yields CAIGQGDNTEAFF.

The gene calls are TRBV19 and TRBJ2-7, with 8 bases identical to TRBD2. CDR1 is LNHDA and CDR2 is SQIVND in the germline V gene (reference sequence). Trimming removed 5 bases from V and 6 bases from J; junction bases left unmatched: 6. The CDR3 extends over 13 amino acids. The CDR3 reads CASSLGLAGEQYF. CDR3 in DNA: TGTGCCAGTAGTTTAGGACTAGCCGGCGAGCAGTACTTC.

The J gene is TRBJ1-6, the V gene TRBV2; 7 bases are a match to TRBD1. CDR1 and CDR2 (germline): SNHLY, FYNNEI. The V segment lost 8 bases and the J segment 9 bases; nucleotides outside the gene matches: 7. This CDR3 comprises 13 residues. The CDR3 coding sequence is TGTGCCAGCGGAACAGGGGTTGCTTCACCCCTCCACTTT. The encoded protein is CASGTGVASPLHF.

The chain couples TRBV25-1 to TRBJ2-4, with 13 bases that match TRBD2. Germline loops: CDR1 MGHDK, CDR2 SYGVNS. This CDR3 has 14 residues. Trimming removed 8 bases from V and 8 bases from J; junction bases left unmatched: 6. CDR3 amino acids: CASGRTSGGDIQYF. For the CDR3, the DNA is TGTGCCAGCGGGAGGACTAGCGGGGGAGACATTCAGTACTTC.

In its sample, this clone was seen a few times. This chain joins TRBV6-1 and TRBJ2-3, with 15 bases that match TRBD2. V trimming: 1 base; J trimming: 8 bases; junction bases outside the gene matches: 1. Germline V gene data show CDR1 as MNHNS and CDR2 as SASEGT. The CDR3 totals 15 residues. The DNA of the CDR3 is TGTGCCAGCAGTGAAGGGACTAGCGGGGGGGCTACGCAGTATTTT. It translates to CASSEGTSGGATQYF.

CDR3 residues: CSAPGQGSTEAFF. CDR3 coding DNA: TGCAGCGCCCCGGGACAGGGCAGCACTGAAGCTTTCTTT. The chain recombines TRBV29-1 with TRBJ1-1; 9 nucleotides align to TRBD1. The CDR3 has 13 residues. V lost 7 bases and J lost 4; bases outside the gene matches: 7. Germline-derived CDR1 and CDR2 are SQVTM and ANQGSEA.

V and J are TRBV1 and TRBJ1-3; the table's D call, TRBD1, was not checked against the DNA. TRBV1 represents a pseudogene. The CDR3 covers 15 residues. Here the CDR3 reads CTSSQWTGSGNTIYF. For the CDR3, the DNA is TGCACCAGCAGCCAATGGACAGGGTCGGGAAACACCATATATTTT.

This clone has more than one count but fewer than ten. The rearrangement links TRBV4-1 to TRBJ2-2; 8 positions match TRBD1. The V gene end was trimmed by 8 bases and the J gene end by 6 bases; junction bases not matched to a gene: 14. Germline CDR1 MGHRA, CDR2 YSYEKL. The CDR3 is made up of 16 amino acids. CDR3: CASGFQTGGIAGELFF. DNA for the CDR3: TGCGCCAGCGGATTCCAAACAGGGGGAATCGCCGGGGAGCTGTTTTTT.

The chain employs TRBV12-5 and TRBJ1-2; D perhaps matches TRBD1 (5 bases). This CDR3 is 14 amino acids long. Looked up from germline, CDR1 is LGHNT and CDR2 is FRNRAP. V was pared by 0 bases and J by 8 bases, with 13 bases between. The CDR3 nucleotides read TGTGCTAGTGGTTTGGTTTCAGGGCTTCGAGGCTACACCTTC. Its translation is CASGLVSGLRGYTF.

The chain couples TRBV5-1 to TRBJ2-2; maybe TRBD2 (5 bases). Trimming took off 0 bases at V and 6 bases at J, with 9 bases between the two ends. There are 14 residues in the CDR3. CDR1 is SGHRS, CDR2 YFSETQ, per germline. CDR3: CASSLGVGAGELFF. The CDR3 bases are TGCGCCAGCAGCTTGGGGGTCGGGGCCGGGGAGCTGTTTTTT.

The chain employs TRBV29-1 and TRBJ2-5; possible D gene TRBD2, 6 bases. Germline-derived CDR1 and CDR2 are SQVTM and ANQGSEA. The CDR3 loop spans 11 amino acids. The CDR3 loop is CSYGGRETQYF. CDR3 DNA sequence: TGCAGTTACGGGGGTAGAGAGACCCAGTACTTC.

The V and J genes are TRBV3-1 (or the pseudogene TRBV3-2) and TRBJ2-6, with D perhaps matching TRBD1 (5 bases). This CDR3 contains 19 residues. Germline CDR1 LGHDT, CDR2 YNNKEL (reference sequence). V lost 3 bases, J lost 2 bases, and 20 bases lay in between. This CDR3 reads CASSHDSGNIYAGANVLTF. The DNA of the CDR3 is TGTGCCAGCAGCCATGACTCAGGGAATATTTATGCTGGGGCCAACGTCCTGACTTTC.

The chain employs TRBV11-3 and TRBJ2-1; no firm D call. There are 15 residues in the CDR3. The V gene lost 5 bases and the J gene lost 5 bases, with 16 bases spanning the gap. The germline CDR1 and CDR2 sequences are SGHNT and YENEEA. CDR3 nucleotides: TGTGCCAGCAGCCCTAGAGCCCAATTCAACAATGAGCAGTTCTTC. Its translation: CASSPRAQFNNEQFF.

This chain joins TRBV7-9 and TRBJ2-7, with D possibly TRBD2 on 6 matching bases. Germline V lookup: CDR1 SEHNR, CDR2 FQNEAQ (reference sequence). The CDR3 is 13 amino acids. Trimming took 3 bases from V and 2 from J, leaving 8 bases between them. CDR3 region: CASSFRTTYEQYF. CDR3 nucleotide sequence: TGTGCCAGCAGCTTTCGGACTACCTACGAGCAGTACTTC.